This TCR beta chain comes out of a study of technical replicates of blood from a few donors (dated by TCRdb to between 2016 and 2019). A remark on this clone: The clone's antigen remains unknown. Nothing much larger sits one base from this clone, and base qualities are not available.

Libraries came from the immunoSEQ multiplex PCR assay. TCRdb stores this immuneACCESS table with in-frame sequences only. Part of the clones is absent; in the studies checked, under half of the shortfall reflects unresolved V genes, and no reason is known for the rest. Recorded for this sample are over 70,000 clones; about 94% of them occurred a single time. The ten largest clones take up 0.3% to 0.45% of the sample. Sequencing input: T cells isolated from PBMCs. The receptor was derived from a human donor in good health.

The nucleotide sequence reads TGTGCCAGCAGCTTTCCTCCGACAGGGGGCGCCGGAAACACCATATATTTT. The translation is CASSFPPTGGAGNTIYF. This chain joins TRBV7-2 to TRBJ1-3; 10 nucleotides in the junction match TRBD1. Taken from cysteine to phenylalanine, the CDR3 has 17 residues. Of the read, only the CDR3 DNA is kept; its 51 bases are in frame from base 1. Trimmed from V: 3 bases; trimmed from J: 4 bases; junction bases lacking a gene match: 9. From the germline V gene, CDR1 is SGHTA and CDR2 is FQGNSA.